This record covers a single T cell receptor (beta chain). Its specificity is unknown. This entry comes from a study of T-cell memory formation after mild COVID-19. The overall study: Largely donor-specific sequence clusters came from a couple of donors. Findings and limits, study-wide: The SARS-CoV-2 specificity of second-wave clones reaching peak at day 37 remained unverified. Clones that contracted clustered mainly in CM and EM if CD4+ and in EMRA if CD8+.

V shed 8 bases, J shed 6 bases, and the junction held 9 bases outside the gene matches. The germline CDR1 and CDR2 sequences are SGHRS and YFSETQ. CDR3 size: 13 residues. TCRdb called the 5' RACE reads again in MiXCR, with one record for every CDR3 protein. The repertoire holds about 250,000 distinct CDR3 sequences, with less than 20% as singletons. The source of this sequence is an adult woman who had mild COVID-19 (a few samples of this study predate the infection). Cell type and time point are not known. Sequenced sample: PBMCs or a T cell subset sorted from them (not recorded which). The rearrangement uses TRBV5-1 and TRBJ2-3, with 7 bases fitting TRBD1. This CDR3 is CASRQGAGDTQYF. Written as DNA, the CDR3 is TGCGCCAGTCGACAGGGCGCAGGGGATACGCAGTATTTT. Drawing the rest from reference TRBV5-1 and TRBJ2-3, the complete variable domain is KAGVTQTPRYLIKTRGQQVTLSCSPISGHRSVSWYQQTPGQGLQFLFEYFSETQRNKGNFPGRFSGRQFSNSRSEMNVSTLELGDSALYLCASRQGAGDTQYFGPGTRLTVL.